This paragraph covers one T cell receptor (beta chain) sequence. Its antigen is undetermined. Other nucleotide sequences in the sample specify the same CDR3. This sample is drawn from a study of shared clonotypes between healthy human individuals. Clones were read by immunoSEQ multiplex PCR, and TCRdb kept only the in-frame ones, dropping some. Here the sample spans approximately 710,000 clones, around 90% being singletons. The CDR3 extends over 16 amino acids. Germline-derived CDR1 and CDR2 are SGDLS and YYNGEE. V dropped 0 bases and J dropped 0; count of bases not matched to a gene: 5. General study points: Rarefaction curves obtained for sorted subsets showed sequencing incomplete despite large depth.

The sequence derives from a man between 18 and 35 years old in good health. Some clones in this sample may be carry-over from other donors' samples. The V and J genes are TRBV9 and TRBJ2-7; 8 bases line up with TRBD2. Source material: memory CD8+ T cells from PBMCs. The sample's subset: CD45RO+ cells pooled with CCR7-negative TemRA cells. The CDR3 region has the DNA TGTGCCAGCAGCGTAGGTGCGGGAGGCCTCTCCTACGAGCAGTACTTC. Residues: CASSVGAGGLSYEQYF.